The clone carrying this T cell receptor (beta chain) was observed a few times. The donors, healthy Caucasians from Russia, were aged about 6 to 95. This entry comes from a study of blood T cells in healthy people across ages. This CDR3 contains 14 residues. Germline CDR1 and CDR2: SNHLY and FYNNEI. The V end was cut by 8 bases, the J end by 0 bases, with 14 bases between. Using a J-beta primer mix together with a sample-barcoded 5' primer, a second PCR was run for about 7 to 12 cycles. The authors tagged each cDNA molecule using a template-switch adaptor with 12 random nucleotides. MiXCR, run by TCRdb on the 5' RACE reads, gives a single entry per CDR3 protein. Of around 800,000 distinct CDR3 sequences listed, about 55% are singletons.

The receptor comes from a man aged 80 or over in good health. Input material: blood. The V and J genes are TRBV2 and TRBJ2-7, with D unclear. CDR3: CASYGTTSSYEQYF. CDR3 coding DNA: TGTGCCAGCTACGGCACAACCAGCTCCTACGAGCAGTACTTC.